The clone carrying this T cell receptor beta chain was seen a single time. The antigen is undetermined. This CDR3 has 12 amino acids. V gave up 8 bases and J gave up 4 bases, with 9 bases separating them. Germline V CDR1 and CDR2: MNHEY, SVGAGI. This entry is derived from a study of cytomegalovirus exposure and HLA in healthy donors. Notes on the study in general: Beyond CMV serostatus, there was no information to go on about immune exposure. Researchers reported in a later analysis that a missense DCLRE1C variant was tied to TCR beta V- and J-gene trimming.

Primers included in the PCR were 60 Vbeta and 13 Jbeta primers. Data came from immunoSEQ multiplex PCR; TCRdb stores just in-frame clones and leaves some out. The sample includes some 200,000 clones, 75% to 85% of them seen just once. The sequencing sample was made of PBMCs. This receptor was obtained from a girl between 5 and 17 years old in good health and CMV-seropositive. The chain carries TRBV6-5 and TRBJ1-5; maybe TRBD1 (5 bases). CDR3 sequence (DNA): TGTGCCAGCTTGGAGGGGAATCAGCCCCAGCATTTT. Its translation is CASLEGNQPQHF.